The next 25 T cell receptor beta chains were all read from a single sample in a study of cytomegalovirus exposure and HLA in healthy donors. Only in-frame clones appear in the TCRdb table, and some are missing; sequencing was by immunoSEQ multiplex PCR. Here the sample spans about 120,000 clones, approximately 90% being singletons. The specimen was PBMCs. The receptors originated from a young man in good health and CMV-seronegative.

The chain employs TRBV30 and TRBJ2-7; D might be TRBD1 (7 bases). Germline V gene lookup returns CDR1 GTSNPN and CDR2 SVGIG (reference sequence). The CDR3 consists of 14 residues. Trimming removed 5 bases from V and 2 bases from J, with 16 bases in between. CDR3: CAWGEDRFPYEQYF. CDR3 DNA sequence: TGTGCCTGGGGGGAGGACAGGTTCCCCTACGAGCAGTACTTC.

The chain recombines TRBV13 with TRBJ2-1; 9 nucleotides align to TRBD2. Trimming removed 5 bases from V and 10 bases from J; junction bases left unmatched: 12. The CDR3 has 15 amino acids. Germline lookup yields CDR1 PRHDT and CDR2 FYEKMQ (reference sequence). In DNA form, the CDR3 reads TGTGCCAGCAGCCCAAGACTAGCGGCGACTCAGGAGCAGTTCTTC. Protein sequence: CASSPRLAATQEQFF.

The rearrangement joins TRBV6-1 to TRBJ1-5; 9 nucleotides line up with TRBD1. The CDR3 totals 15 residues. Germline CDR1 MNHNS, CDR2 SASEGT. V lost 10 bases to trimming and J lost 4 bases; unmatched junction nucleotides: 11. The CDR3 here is CATLPGQGSNQPQHF. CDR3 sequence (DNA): TGTGCCACCCTACCGGGACAGGGCAGTAATCAGCCCCAGCATTTT.

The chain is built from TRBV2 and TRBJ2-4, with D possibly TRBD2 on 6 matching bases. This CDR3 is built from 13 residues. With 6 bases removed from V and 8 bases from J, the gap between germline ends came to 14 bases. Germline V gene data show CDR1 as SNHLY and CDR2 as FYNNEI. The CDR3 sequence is CASRGDFVDIQYF. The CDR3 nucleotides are TGTGCCAGCAGAGGGGACTTCGTAGACATTCAGTACTTC.

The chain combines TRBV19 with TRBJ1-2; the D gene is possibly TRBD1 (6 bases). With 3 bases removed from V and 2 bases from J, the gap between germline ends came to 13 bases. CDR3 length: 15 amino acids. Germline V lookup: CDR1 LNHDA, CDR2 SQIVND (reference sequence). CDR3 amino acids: CASSIPGQKNYGYTF. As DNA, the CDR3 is TGTGCCAGTAGTATTCCTGGACAGAAAAACTATGGCTACACCTTC.

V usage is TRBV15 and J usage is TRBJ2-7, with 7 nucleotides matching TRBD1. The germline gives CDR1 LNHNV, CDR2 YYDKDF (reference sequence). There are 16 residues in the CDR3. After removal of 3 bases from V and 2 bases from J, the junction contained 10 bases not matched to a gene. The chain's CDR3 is CATSSDTGTEPYEQYF. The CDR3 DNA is TGTGCCACCAGCAGTGATACCGGGACAGAGCCCTACGAGCAGTACTTC.

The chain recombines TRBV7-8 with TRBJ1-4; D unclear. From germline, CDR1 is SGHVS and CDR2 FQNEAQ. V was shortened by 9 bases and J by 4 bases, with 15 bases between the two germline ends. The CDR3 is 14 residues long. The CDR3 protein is CASRRVADNEKLFF. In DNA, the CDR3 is TGTGCCAGTAGACGGGTGGCAGATAATGAAAAACTGTTTTTT.

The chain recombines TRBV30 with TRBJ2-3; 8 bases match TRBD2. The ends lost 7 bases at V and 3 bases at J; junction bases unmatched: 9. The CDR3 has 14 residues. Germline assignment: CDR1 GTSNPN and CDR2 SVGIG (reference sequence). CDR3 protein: CALSGTSRTDTQYF. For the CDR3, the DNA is TGTGCCTTATCCGGGACTAGTCGTACAGATACGCAGTATTTT.

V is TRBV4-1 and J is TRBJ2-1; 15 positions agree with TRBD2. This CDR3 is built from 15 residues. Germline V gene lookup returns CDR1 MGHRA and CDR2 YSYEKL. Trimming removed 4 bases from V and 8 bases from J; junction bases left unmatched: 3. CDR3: CASSLRTSGRDEQFF. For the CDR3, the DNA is TGCGCCAGCAGCCTAAGGACTAGCGGGAGGGATGAGCAGTTCTTC.

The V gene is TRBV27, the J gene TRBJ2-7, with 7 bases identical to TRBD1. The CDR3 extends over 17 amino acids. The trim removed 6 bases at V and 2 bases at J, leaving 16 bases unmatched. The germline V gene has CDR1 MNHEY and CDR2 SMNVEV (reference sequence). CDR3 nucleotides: TGTGCCAGCAGCCTGTCAGGGGGTTCCCCAAATCCCTACGAGCAGTACTTC. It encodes CASSLSGGSPNPYEQYF.

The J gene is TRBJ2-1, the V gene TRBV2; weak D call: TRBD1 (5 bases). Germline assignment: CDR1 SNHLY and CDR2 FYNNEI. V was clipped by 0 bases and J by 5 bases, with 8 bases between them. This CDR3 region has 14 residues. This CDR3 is CASSEAGPNNEQFF. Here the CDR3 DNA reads TGTGCCAGCAGTGAAGCGGGGCCGAACAATGAGCAGTTCTTC.

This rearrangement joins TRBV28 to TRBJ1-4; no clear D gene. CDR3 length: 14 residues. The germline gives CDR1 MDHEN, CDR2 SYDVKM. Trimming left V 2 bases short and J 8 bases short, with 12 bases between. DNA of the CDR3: TGTGCCAGCAGTTTACTCTCGGGGTTCGAAAAACTGTTTTTT. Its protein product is CASSLLSGFEKLFF.

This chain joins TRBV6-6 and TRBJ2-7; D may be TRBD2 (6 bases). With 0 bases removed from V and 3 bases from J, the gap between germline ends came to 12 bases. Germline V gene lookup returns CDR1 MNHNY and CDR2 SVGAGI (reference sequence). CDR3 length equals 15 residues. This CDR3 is CASSYSSGVRYEQYF. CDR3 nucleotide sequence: TGTGCCAGCAGTTACTCGTCGGGGGTTCGCTACGAGCAGTACTTC.

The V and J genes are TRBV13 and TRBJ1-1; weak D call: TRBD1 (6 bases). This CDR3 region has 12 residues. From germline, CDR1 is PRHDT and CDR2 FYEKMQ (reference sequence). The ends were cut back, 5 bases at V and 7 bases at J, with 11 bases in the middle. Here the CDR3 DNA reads TGTGCCAGCAGCGATGGGGGCAATGAAGCTTTCTTT. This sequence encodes CASSDGGNEAFF.

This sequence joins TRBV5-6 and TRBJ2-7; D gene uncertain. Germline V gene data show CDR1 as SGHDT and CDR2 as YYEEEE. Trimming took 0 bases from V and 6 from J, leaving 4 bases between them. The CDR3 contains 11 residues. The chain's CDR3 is CASSLAGEQYF. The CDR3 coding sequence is TGTGCCAGCAGCTTGGCAGGCGAGCAGTACTTC.

The CDR3 protein is CASSLSGSGNTIYF. CDR3 DNA sequence: TGTGCCAGCAGCTTATCAGGGTCTGGAAACACCATATATTTT. The chain couples TRBV7-9 to TRBJ1-3; maybe TRBD1 (5 bases). The germline gives CDR1 SEHNR, CDR2 FQNEAQ (reference sequence). Trimming pared 2 bases from V and 1 base from J, leaving 6 bases between. CDR3 length: 14 amino acids. Full variable domain (missing parts from reference TRBV7-9 and TRBJ1-3): DTGVSQNPRHKITKRGQNVTFRCDPISEHNRLYWYRQTLGQGPEFLTYFQNEAQLEKSRLLSDRFSAERPKGSFSTLEIQRTEQGDSAMYLCASSLSGSGNTIYFGEGSWLTVV.

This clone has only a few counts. In nucleotides, the CDR3 is TGTGCCAGCAGCTTGTTGGGACAGAGCTACGAGCAGTACTTC. It codes for CASSLLGQSYEQYF. The chain carries TRBV5-4 and TRBJ2-7; 7 bases match TRBD1. CDR3 length: 14 amino acids. J lost 3 bases, V lost 1 base, and 4 bases had no gene match. CDR1 SGHNT and CDR2 YYREEE come from the germline V gene (reference sequence).

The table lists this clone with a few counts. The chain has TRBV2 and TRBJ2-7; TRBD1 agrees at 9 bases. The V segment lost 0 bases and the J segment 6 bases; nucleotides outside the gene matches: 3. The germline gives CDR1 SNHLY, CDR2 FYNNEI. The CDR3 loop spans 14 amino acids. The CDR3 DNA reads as TGTGCCAGCAGTGAAGCGGGGACAGGGTTCGAGCAGTACTTC. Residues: CASSEAGTGFEQYF.

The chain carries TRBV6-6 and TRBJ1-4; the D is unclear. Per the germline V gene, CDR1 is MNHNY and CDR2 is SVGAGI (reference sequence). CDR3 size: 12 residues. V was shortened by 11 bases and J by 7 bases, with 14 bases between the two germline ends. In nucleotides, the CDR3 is TGTGCCTTAGGAACGGGGAGTGAAAAACTGTTTTTT. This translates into CALGTGSEKLFF.

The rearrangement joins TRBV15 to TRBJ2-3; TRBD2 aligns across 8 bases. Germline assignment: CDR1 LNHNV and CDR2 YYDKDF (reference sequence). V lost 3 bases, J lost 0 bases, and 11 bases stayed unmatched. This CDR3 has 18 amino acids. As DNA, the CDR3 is TGTGCCACCAGCAGCCTTGGGTCTAGCGGGCTAAGCACAGATACGCAGTATTTT. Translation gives CATSSLGSSGLSTDTQYF.

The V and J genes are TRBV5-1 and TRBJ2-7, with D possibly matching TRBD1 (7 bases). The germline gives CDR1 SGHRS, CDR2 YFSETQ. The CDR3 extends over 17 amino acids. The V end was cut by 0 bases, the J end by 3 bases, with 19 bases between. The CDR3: CASSLALSQGGNYEQYF. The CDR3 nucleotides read TGCGCCAGCAGCTTGGCCCTATCCCAGGGGGGCAACTACGAGCAGTACTTC. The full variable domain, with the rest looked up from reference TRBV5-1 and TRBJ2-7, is KAGVTQTPRYLIKTRGQQVTLSCSPISGHRSVSWYQQTPGQGLQFLFEYFSETQRNKGNFPGRFSGRQFSNSRSEMNVSTLELGDSALYLCASSLALSQGGNYEQYFGPGTRLTVT.

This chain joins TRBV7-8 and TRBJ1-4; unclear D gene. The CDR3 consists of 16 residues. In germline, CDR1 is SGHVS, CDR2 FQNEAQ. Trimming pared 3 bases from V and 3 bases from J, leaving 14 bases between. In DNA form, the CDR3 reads TGTGCCAGCAGCTTTTCTAACGGGGTTGCTAATGAAAAACTGTTTTTT. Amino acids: CASSFSNGVANEKLFF.

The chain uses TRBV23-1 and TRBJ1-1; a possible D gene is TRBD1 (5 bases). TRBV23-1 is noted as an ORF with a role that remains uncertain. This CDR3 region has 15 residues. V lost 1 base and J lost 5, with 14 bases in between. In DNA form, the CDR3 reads TGCGCCAGCAGTCAATTTTGGGCAGGGATTACTGAAGCTTTCTTT. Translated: CASSQFWAGITEAFF.

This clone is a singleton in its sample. DNA for the CDR3: TGTGCCAGCAGCCATAGACAGGGCTCCTATGGCTACACCTTC. Protein sequence: CASSHRQGSYGYTF. The V and J genes are TRBV6-1 and TRBJ1-2; 7 nucleotides match TRBD1. Germline loops: CDR1 MNHNS, CDR2 SASEGT. With V trimmed by 6 bases and J by 4 bases, 8 bases remained unmatched. CDR3 length: 14 residues.

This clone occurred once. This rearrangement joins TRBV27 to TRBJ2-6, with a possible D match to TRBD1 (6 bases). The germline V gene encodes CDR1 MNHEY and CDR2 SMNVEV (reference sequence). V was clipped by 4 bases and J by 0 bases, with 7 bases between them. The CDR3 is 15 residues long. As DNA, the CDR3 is TGTGCCAGCAGTTCGGACAGCTCTGGGGCCAACGTCCTGACTTTC. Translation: CASSSDSSGANVLTF.